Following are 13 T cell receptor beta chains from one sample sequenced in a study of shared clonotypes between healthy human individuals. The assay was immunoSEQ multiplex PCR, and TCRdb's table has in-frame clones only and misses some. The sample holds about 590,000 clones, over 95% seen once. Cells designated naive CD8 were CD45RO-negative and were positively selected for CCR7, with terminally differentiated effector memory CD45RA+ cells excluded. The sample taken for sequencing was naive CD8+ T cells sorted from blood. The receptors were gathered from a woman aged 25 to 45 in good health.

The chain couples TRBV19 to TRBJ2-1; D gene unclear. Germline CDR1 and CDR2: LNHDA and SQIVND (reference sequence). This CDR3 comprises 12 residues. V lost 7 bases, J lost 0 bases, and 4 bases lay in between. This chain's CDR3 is CASTDSYNEQFF. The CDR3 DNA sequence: TGTGCCAGTACTGACTCCTACAATGAGCAGTTCTTC.

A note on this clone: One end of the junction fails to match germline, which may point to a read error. CDR3 DNA sequence: TGTGCCAGCAGTTTATCAGCCGGGACTAGCTCCTCCGAGCAGTACTTC. Translation: CASSLSAGTSSSEQYF. The V call is TRBV27, the J call TRBJ2-7; the match to TRBD2 covers 9 bases. In germline, CDR1 is MNHEY, CDR2 SMNVEV (reference sequence). The CDR3 consists of 16 residues.

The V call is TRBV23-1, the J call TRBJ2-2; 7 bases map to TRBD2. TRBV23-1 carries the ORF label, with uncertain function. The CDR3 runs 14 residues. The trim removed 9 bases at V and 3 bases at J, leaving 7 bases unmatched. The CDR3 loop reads CASDSAGHTGELFF. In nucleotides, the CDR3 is TGCGCCAGTGACTCAGCGGGGCACACCGGGGAGCTGTTTTTT.

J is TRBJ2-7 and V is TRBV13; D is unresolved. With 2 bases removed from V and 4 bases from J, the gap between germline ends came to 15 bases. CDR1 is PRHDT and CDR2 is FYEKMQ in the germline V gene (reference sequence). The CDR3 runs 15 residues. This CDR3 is CASSLNPSRPYEQYF. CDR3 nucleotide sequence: TGTGCCAGCAGCTTAAACCCCTCCAGGCCGTACGAGCAGTACTTC.

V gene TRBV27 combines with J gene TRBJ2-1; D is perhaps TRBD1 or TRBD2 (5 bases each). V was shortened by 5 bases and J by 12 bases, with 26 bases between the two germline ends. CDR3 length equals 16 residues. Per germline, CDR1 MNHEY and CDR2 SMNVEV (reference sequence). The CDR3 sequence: CASSPSLGRAPLPQFF. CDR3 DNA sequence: TGTGCCAGCAGTCCAAGCTTGGGGCGGGCTCCTCTCCCGCAGTTCTTC.

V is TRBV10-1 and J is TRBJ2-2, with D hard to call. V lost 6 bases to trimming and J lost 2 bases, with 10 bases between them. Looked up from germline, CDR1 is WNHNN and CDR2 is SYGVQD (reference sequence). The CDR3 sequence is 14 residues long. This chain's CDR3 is CASSRGINTGELFF. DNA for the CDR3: TGCGCCAGCAGCAGAGGAATCAACACCGGGGAGCTGTTTTTT.

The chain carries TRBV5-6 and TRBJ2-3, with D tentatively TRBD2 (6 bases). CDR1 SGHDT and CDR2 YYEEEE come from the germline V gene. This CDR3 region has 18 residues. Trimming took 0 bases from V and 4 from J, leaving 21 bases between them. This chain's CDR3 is CASSLAVWERRDADTQYF. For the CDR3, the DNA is TGTGCCAGCAGCTTGGCAGTTTGGGAAAGGAGGGACGCAGATACGCAGTATTTT.

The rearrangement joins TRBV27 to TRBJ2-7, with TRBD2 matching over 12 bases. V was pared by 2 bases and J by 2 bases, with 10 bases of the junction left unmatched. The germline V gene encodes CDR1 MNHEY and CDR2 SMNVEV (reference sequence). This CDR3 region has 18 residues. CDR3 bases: TGTGCCAGCAGTTTAAGGACTAGCGGGACCAAGAAAACCTACGAGCAGTACTTC. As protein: CASSLRTSGTKKTYEQYF.

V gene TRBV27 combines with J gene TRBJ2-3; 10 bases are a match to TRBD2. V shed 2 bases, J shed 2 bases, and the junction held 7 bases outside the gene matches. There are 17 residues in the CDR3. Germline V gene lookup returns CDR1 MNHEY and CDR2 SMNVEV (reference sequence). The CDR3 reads CASSLPGAGGFTDTQYF. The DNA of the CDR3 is TGTGCCAGCAGTTTACCAGGAGCGGGAGGGTTCACAGATACGCAGTATTTT.

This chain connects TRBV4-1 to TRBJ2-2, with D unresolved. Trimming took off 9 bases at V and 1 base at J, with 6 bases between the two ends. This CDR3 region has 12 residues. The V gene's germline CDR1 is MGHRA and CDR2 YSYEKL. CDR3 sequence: CASLKNTGELFF. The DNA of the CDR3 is TGCGCCAGTCTCAAGAACACCGGGGAGCTGTTTTTT.

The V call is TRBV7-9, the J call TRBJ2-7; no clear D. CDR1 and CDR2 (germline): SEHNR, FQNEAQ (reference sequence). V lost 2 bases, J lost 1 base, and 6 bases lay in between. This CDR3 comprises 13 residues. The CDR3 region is CASSLTLSYEQYF. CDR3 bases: TGTGCCAGCAGCTTAACCCTTTCCTACGAGCAGTACTTC. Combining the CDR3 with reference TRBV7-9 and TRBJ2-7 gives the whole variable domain DTGVSQNPRHKITKRGQNVTFRCDPISEHNRLYWYRQTLGQGPEFLTYFQNEAQLEKSRLLSDRFSAERPKGSFSTLEIQRTEQGDSAMYLCASSLTLSYEQYFGPGTRLTVT.

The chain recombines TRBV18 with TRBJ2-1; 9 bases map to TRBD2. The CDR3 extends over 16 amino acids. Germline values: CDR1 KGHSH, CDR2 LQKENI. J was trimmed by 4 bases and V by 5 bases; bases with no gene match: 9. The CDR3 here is CASSLEGLAFYNEQFF. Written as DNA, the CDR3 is TGTGCCAGCTCATTAGAAGGACTAGCGTTTTACAATGAGCAGTTCTTC. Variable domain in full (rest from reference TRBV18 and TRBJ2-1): NAGVMQNPRHLVRRRGQEARLRCSPMKGHSHVYWYRQLPEEGLKFMVYLQKENIIDESGMPKERFSAEFPKEGPSILRIQQVVRGDSAAYFCASSLEGLAFYNEQFFGPGTRLTVL.

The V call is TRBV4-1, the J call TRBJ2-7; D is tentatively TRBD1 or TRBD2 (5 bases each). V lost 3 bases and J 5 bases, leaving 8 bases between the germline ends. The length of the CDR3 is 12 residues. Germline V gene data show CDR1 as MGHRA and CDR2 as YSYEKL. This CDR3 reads CASSQGVDEQYF. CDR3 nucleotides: TGCGCCAGCAGCCAGGGGGTGGACGAGCAGTACTTC.